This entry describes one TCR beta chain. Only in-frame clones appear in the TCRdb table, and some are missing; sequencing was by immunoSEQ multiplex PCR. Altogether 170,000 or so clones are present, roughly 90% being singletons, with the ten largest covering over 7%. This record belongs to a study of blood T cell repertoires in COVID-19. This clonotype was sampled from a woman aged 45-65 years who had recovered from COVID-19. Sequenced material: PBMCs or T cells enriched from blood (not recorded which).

CDR3 DNA sequence: TGTGCCAGCAGTTATACGGGACACAATGGGGGTTCACCCCTCCACTTT. As protein: CASSYTGHNGGSPLHF. The V and J genes are TRBV6-5 and TRBJ1-6, with D possibly matching TRBD1 (6 bases). With 3 bases removed from V and 9 bases from J, the gap between germline ends came to 18 bases. CDR3 length equals 16 residues. Germline lookup yields CDR1 MNHEY and CDR2 SVGAGI.